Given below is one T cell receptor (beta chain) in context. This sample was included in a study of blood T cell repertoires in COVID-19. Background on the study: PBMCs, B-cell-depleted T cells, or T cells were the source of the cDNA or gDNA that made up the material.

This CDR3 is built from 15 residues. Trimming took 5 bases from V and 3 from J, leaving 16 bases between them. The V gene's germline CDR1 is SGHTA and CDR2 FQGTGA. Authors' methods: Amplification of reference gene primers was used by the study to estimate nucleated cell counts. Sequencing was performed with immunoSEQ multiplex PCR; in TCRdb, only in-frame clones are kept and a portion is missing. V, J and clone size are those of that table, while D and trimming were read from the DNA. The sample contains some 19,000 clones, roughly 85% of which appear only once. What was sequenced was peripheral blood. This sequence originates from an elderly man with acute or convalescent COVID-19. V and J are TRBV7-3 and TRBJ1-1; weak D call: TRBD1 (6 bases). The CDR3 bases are TGTGCCAGCAGCCGTCATACAGGGTTGGACACTGAAGCTTTCTTT. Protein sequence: CASSRHTGLDTEAFF.